Sequencing of this T cell receptor (beta chain) was carried out in a study of regulatory T cells in long-lasting Graves disease. Remarks on this clonotype: The antigen is unknown.

Sample time point: newly diagnosed GD, antithyroid drugs for less than 3 months. Construction of the TCR library relied on RNA isolated from PBMCs. The TCR beta library used iRepertoire HTBI primers with Arm-PCR amplification of CDR3. TCRdb independently ran MiXCR on the multiplex PCR reads; one entry per CDR3 protein. Altogether about 470,000 distinct CDR3 sequences are present, about 15% being singletons, with the ten largest covering approximately 16%. Trimming took 1 base from V and 0 from J, leaving 10 bases between them. This CDR3 contains 15 residues. CDR1 is SGHNT, CDR2 YYREEE, per germline (reference sequence). General study results and limits: A greater number of public clonotypes (roughly 2,700) was shared by persistent patients than by new patients (just over 950).

Another study also made use of these data, one on T cells in Graves' hyperthyroidism and ophthalmopathy. This second report adds: When the TCR CDR3 underwent first-round RT-PCR, the HTBI primer set was used.

The J gene is TRBJ1-1, the V gene TRBV5-4; D is ambiguous. The clonotype was recovered from a woman aged 25 to 39 with Graves disease. Specimen: peripheral blood mononuclear cells (PBMCs), collected at new diagnosis, from a patient treated with antithyroid drugs. The CDR3: CASSLWDPLNTEAFF. The DNA of the CDR3 is TGTGCCAGCAGCTTGTGGGATCCATTGAACACTGAAGCTTTCTTT. Combining the CDR3 with reference TRBV5-4 and TRBJ1-1 gives the whole variable domain ETGVTQSPTHLIKTRGQQVTLRCSSQSGHNTVSWYQQALGQGPQFIFQYYREEENGRGNFPPRFSGLQFPNYSSELNVNALELDDSALYLCASSLWDPLNTEAFFGQGTRLTVV.